Shown below are 12 T cell receptor beta chains from a single sample sequenced in a study of neoadjuvant nivolumab and ipilimumab in lung cancer. Produced via immunoSEQ multiplex PCR; TCRdb's table is partial and in-frame only. The data show about 27,000 clones, with 60% to 85% seen just once and about 18% held by the top ten. The material was tumor tissue, obtained after neoadjuvant nivolumab, alone or with ipilimumab, at or shortly before surgery. Receptors were obtained from an adult with non-small cell lung cancer.

The rearrangement joins TRBV2 to TRBJ1-1, with D perhaps TRBD1 (5 bases). This CDR3 is built from 12 residues. Trimming shortened V by 8 bases and J by 1 base, and 8 bases separated the two germline ends. Germline CDR1 reads SNHLY; CDR2 reads FYNNEI. CDR3 DNA: TGTGCCAGCGGGGGAGAGAACACTGAAGCTTTCTTT. As protein: CASGGENTEAFF.

The chain couples TRBV7-2 to TRBJ2-2; 7 bases are shared with TRBD2. This CDR3 is built from 14 residues. The germline CDR1 and CDR2 sequences are SGHTA and FQGNSA. The ends lost 5 bases at V and 0 bases at J; junction bases unmatched: 0. CDR3 region: CASSGLANTGELFF. The CDR3 DNA follows: TGTGCCAGCAGCGGACTAGCGAACACCGGGGAGCTGTTTTTT.

This chain connects TRBV6-6 to TRBJ1-2; perhaps TRBD1 as D (5 bases). The germline V gene encodes CDR1 MNHNY and CDR2 SVGAGI (reference sequence). V lost 0 bases and J 4 bases, leaving 9 bases between the germline ends. This CDR3 contains 14 residues. This CDR3 is CASSYSTDIYGYTF. The CDR3 nucleotides read TGTGCCAGCAGTTACTCGACGGACATCTATGGCTACACCTTC.

The chain links TRBV6-5 to TRBJ2-6; the D is unclear. The CDR3 has 14 residues. V shed 7 bases and J shed 0 bases, with 7 bases lying between them. Germline V gene data show CDR1 as MNHEY and CDR2 as SVGAGI. CDR3 DNA sequence: TGTGCCAGCACCCCCCGCTCTGGGGCCAACGTCCTGACTTTC. Amino acid sequence: CASTPRSGANVLTF.

This clone was counted a few times. V and J are TRBV5-4 and TRBJ2-3; 9 positions match TRBD2. This CDR3 contains 17 residues. Germline trimming cut 5 bases from V and 4 bases from J; bases unmatched to any gene: 14. CDR1 and CDR2 from the germline V gene are SGHNT and YYREEE (reference sequence). This CDR3 reads CASSIGGAGGGADTQYF. In DNA form, the CDR3 reads TGTGCCAGCAGTATTGGGGGAGCGGGGGGAGGTGCAGATACGCAGTATTTT.

This chain uses TRBV11-2 with TRBJ1-1; D ambiguous. The CDR3 is 14 amino acids. Deletions cut 4 bases from V and 1 base from J, with 10 bases between. CDR1 and CDR2 from the germline V gene are SGHAT and FQNNGV. In DNA form, the CDR3 reads TGTGCCAGCAGCTCCTCGGTGAGGAACACTGAAGCTTTCTTT. Residues: CASSSSVRNTEAFF.

The rearrangement joins TRBV19 to TRBJ1-2; possible D gene TRBD1, 5 bases. Trimming removed 8 bases from V and 5 bases from J, with 15 bases in between. The germline V gene has CDR1 LNHDA and CDR2 SQIVND (reference sequence). The CDR3 is made up of 13 amino acids. The CDR3 loop is CASVPGQGYGYTF. Here the CDR3 DNA reads TGTGCCAGTGTGCCGGGGCAGGGTTATGGCTACACCTTC.

The chain joins TRBV5-4 to TRBJ1-6; D gene unclear. This CDR3 contains 14 residues. V lost 1 base and J 10 bases, leaving 12 bases between the germline ends. CDR1 is SGHNT and CDR2 is YYREEE in the germline V gene (reference sequence). The chain's CDR3 is CASSLTSGGSPLHF. The DNA for the CDR3 is TGTGCCAGCAGCTTGACATCGGGCGGGTCACCCCTCCACTTT.

V usage is TRBV9 and J usage is TRBJ2-1; no definite D call. This CDR3 spans 14 amino acids. Trimming took 0 bases from V and 5 from J, leaving 9 bases between them. Germline lookup yields CDR1 SGDLS and CDR2 YYNGEE. The CDR3 spells CASSVGTVDNEQFF. For the CDR3, the DNA is TGTGCCAGCAGCGTAGGGACGGTAGACAATGAGCAGTTCTTC.

The chain is built from TRBV5-1 and TRBJ2-2; 11 nucleotides agree with TRBD1. This CDR3 contains 17 residues. Germline loops: CDR1 SGHRS, CDR2 YFSETQ. Trimming took 3 bases from V and 4 from J; bases not matched to a gene: 8. The CDR3: CASSSIRDRGGTGELFF. The CDR3 nucleotides are TGCGCCAGCAGCTCAATTCGGGACAGGGGGGGCACCGGGGAGCTGTTTTTT. Full variable domain (rest looked up from reference TRBV5-1 and TRBJ2-2): KAGVTQTPRYLIKTRGQQVTLSCSPISGHRSVSWYQQTPGQGLQFLFEYFSETQRNKGNFPGRFSGRQFSNSRSEMNVSTLELGDSALYLCASSSIRDRGGTGELFFGEGSRLTVL.

The chain joins TRBV6-5 to TRBJ1-1; 7 bases agree with TRBD1. The germline V gene has CDR1 MNHEY and CDR2 SVGAGI. After removal of 4 bases from V and 6 bases from J, the junction contained 8 bases not matched to a gene. CDR3 size: 14 residues. The CDR3 DNA follows: TGTGCCAGCAGTTGGGGACAGTTGGGGGCTGAAGCTTTCTTT. Translation: CASSWGQLGAEAFF.

The J gene is TRBJ1-1, the V gene TRBV6-5; TRBD1 is a possible D gene (5 bases). CDR1 is MNHEY, CDR2 SVGAGI, per germline. V was pared by 3 bases and J by 9 bases, with 17 bases between. The CDR3 extends over 14 amino acids. The CDR3 loop is CASSYSSKGRKAFF. CDR3 DNA: TGTGCCAGCAGTTATTCTAGTAAGGGACGGAAAGCTTTCTTT.